This passage covers 32 T cell receptor beta chains from one sample sequenced in a study of response to subunit inactivated influenza vaccine. TCRdb used MiXCR to reprocess the RT-PCR reads, holding one entry per CDR3 protein. The sample has some 520,000 distinct CDR3 sequences, approximately 16% seen once. This specimen consisted of CD4+ T cells sorted from PBMCs, obtained less than 30 months after vaccination. These TCRs come from a man aged 50 to 75 who received an inactivated influenza vaccine.

This clonotype was seen at least ten times. This chain links TRBV4-3 with TRBJ1-5, with D hard to call. Germline V CDR1 and CDR2: LGHNA, YSLEER. The CDR3 spans 18 residues. V was trimmed by 0 bases and J by 2 bases, leaving 17 bases between them. The CDR3 bases are TGCGCCAGCAGCCAAGAGTGGGAGGGAAAGAGAGGCAATCAGCCCCAGCATTTT. Translation: CASSQEWEGKRGNQPQHF.

In its sample, this clonotype was seen a few times. The chain employs TRBV20-1 and TRBJ2-5, with 13 nucleotides matching TRBD2. The CDR3 extends over 15 amino acids. Germline V gives CDR1 DFQATT, CDR2 SNEGSKA (reference sequence). The ends lost 6 bases at V and 4 bases at J; junction bases unmatched: 8. DNA of the CDR3: TGCAGTGCCAAACTAGCGGGGGGGCCCCGAGAGACCCAGTACTTC. As protein: CSAKLAGGPRETQYF.

Many counts were recorded for this clonotype. V is TRBV20-1 and J is TRBJ2-1, with unresolved D. The germline CDR1 and CDR2 sequences are DFQATT and SNEGSKA (reference sequence). V was pared by 4 bases and J by 3 bases, with 13 bases between. This CDR3 is built from 14 residues. This CDR3 reads CSAKRGALYNEQFF. The CDR3 nucleotides are TGCAGTGCTAAACGCGGAGCGCTCTACAATGAGCAGTTCTTC.

The chain links TRBV7-2 to TRBJ2-7; maybe TRBD2 (5 bases). V dropped 5 bases and J dropped 3 bases, with 14 bases sitting between them. The CDR3 totals 14 residues. Germline CDR1 is SGHTA and CDR2 is FQGNSA. CDR3 sequence: CASSPYGVHYEQYF. The CDR3 coding sequence is TGTGCCAGCAGCCCTTACGGGGTCCACTACGAGCAGTACTTC.

CDR3 bases: TGTGCCAGCAGCCATTTAGAGTGGTCCACCGGGGAGCTGTTTTTT. Its protein is CASSHLEWSTGELFF. The chain carries TRBV14 and TRBJ2-2; the D is unclear. Trimming left V 3 bases short and J 4 bases short, with 12 bases between. The CDR3 has 15 amino acids. The germline gives CDR1 SGHDN, CDR2 FVKESK.

This clonotype showed up just a few times. The V and J genes are TRBV7-2 and TRBJ1-2; a weak D match, TRBD1 (6 bases). The CDR3 contains 13 residues. Looked up from germline, CDR1 is SGHTA and CDR2 is FQGNSA. Trimming left V 0 bases short and J 4 bases short, with 6 bases between. The CDR3 loop reads CASSLAGAYGYTF. The CDR3 DNA is TGTGCCAGCAGCTTAGCGGGGGCCTATGGCTACACCTTC.

This clonotype was counted a few times. The chain carries TRBV20-1 and TRBJ2-1, with TRBD2 identical over 11 bases. This CDR3 is 15 amino acids long. V was pared by 4 bases and J by 6 bases, with 8 bases of the junction left unmatched. The germline V gene has CDR1 DFQATT and CDR2 SNEGSKA (reference sequence). This chain's CDR3 is CSATRTSGSGNEQFF. CDR3 nucleotide sequence: TGCAGTGCTACCCGAACTAGCGGGAGTGGCAATGAGCAGTTCTTC.

The gene calls are TRBV29-1 and TRBJ2-2; D ambiguous. From germline, CDR1 is SQVTM and CDR2 ANQGSEA. V lost 5 bases and J lost 7, with 11 bases in between. The CDR3 has 12 residues. This chain's CDR3 is CSVSTPLGELFF. The CDR3 DNA is TGCAGCGTTTCTACTCCCCTCGGGGAGCTGTTTTTT.

This clonotype came up a few times. The rearrangement joins TRBV9 to TRBJ1-3; D not certain. From germline, CDR1 is SGDLS and CDR2 YYNGEE. V was shortened by 4 bases and J by 0 bases, with 11 bases between the two germline ends. The CDR3 sequence is 15 residues long. The chain's CDR3 is CASSPPRSSGNTIYF. The DNA for the CDR3 is TGTGCCAGCAGCCCTCCCCGGAGCTCTGGAAACACCATATATTTT.

The chain combines TRBV2 with TRBJ1-4; D not resolved. The CDR3 runs 14 residues. Germline V gene lookup returns CDR1 SNHLY and CDR2 FYNNEI. V shed 6 bases and J shed 4 bases, with 12 bases lying between them. The CDR3 DNA reads TGTGCCAGCAGGTCAGGAGCTTTTAATGAAAAACTGTTTTTT. Protein: CASRSGAFNEKLFF.

This clonotype was found once. This rearrangement joins TRBV6-5 to TRBJ2-3, with TRBD2 identical over 10 bases. With V trimmed by 1 base and J by 4 bases, 8 bases remained unmatched. The CDR3 runs 17 residues. Germline values: CDR1 MNHEY, CDR2 SVGAGI. CDR3 amino acids: CASSYFSRGLAADTQYF. Here the CDR3 DNA reads TGTGCCAGCAGTTACTTCTCAAGAGGACTAGCGGCAGATACGCAGTATTTT.

This clonotype occurred many times. The chain employs TRBV28 and TRBJ2-5; D unresolved. Germline CDR1 reads MDHEN; CDR2 reads SYDVKM. V gave up 5 bases and J gave up 2 bases, with 12 bases separating them. This CDR3 contains 14 residues. The chain's CDR3 is CASSAIQEQETQYF. For the CDR3, the DNA is TGTGCCAGCAGTGCCATCCAGGAACAAGAGACCCAGTACTTC.

This clonotype has just a few counts. The chain is built from TRBV7-2 and TRBJ2-1; maybe TRBD2 (6 bases). The CDR3 is 18 amino acids. Trimming removed 2 bases from V and 5 bases from J, with 22 bases in between. Germline CDR1 and CDR2: SGHTA and FQGNSA. CDR3 in amino acids: CASSLRVGSRDFHNEQFF. CDR3 nucleotides: TGTGCCAGCAGCTTACGCGTGGGGTCCCGGGACTTTCACAATGAGCAGTTCTTC. Drawing the rest from reference TRBV7-2 and TRBJ2-1, the complete variable domain is GAGVSQSPSNKVTEKGKDVELRCDPISGHTALYWYRQSLGQGLEFLIYFQGNSAPDKSGLPSDRFSAERTGGSVSTLTIQRTQQEDSAVYLCASSLRVGSRDFHNEQFFGPGTRLTVL.

This clonotype was counted only a few times. V and J are TRBV12-3 or TRBV12-4 and TRBJ1-5, with TRBD1 identical over 9 bases. V was pared by 6 bases and J by 6 bases, with 9 bases of the junction left unmatched. The CDR3 loop spans 15 amino acids. The CDR3 coding sequence is TGTGCCAGCAGCGCGACAGGGGGATCAGGTCAGCCCCAGCATTTT. As protein: CASSATGGSGQPQHF.

The V and J genes are TRBV5-4 and TRBJ2-5; D perhaps matches TRBD1 (6 bases). The V and J ends lost 0 bases and 5 bases respectively, with 14 bases between them. The germline CDR1 and CDR2 sequences are SGHNT and YYREEE (reference sequence). This CDR3 region has 15 residues. The CDR3 DNA sequence: TGTGCCAGCAGCTTGGGTCTGGGACAACCCGAGACCCAGTACTTC. Protein sequence: CASSLGLGQPETQYF.

This clonotype was seen a few times. The chain carries TRBV19 and TRBJ2-6; D gene uncertain. There are 14 residues in the CDR3. Germline-derived CDR1 and CDR2 are LNHDA and SQIVND (reference sequence). V was trimmed by 6 bases and J by 4 bases, leaving 10 bases between them. CDR3 DNA sequence: TGTGCCAGTAGCAAGATGGCAGGGGCCAACGTCCTGACTTTC. As protein: CASSKMAGANVLTF.

This clonotype was counted between two and nine times. The CDR3 DNA follows: TGTGCCAGCAGTTTATCCACAGGGCGGGAGCAGTACTTC. Its translation: CASSLSTGREQYF. V usage is TRBV12-3 or TRBV12-4 and J usage is TRBJ2-7; tentatively, D is TRBD1 (6 bases). There are 13 residues in the CDR3. Deletions cut 2 bases from V and 7 bases from J, with 12 bases between.

CDR3 in amino acids: CASRGDRGSPLHF. The CDR3 nucleotides read TGTGCCAGCAGGGGGGACAGGGGATCACCCCTCCACTTT. The V and J genes are TRBV2 and TRBJ1-6; 10 nucleotides align to TRBD1. The germline CDR1 and CDR2 sequences are SNHLY and FYNNEI. CDR3 length equals 13 residues. V lost 6 bases, J lost 10 bases, and 3 bases stayed unmatched.

This clonotype was found many times. The rearrangement links TRBV29-1 to TRBJ2-1; 9 nucleotides align to TRBD1. Germline lookup yields CDR1 SQVTM and CDR2 ANQGSEA. The CDR3 runs to 13 residues. Unmatched junction bases numbered 4, after V lost 6 bases and J lost 4 bases. The CDR3 DNA reads as TGCAGCGTGACCGGGACAGGGTACAATGAGCAGTTCTTC. Translated: CSVTGTGYNEQFF.

The V gene is TRBV14, the J gene TRBJ2-1, with D unresolved. The CDR3 is 15 residues long. CDR1 is SGHDN and CDR2 is FVKESK in the germline V gene. V was shortened by 1 base and J by 6 bases, with 13 bases between the two germline ends. CDR3 protein: CASSQGAHGVNEQFF. The DNA of the CDR3 is TGTGCCAGCAGCCAAGGGGCTCATGGCGTCAATGAGCAGTTCTTC.

Only a few counts were recorded for this clonotype. The chain carries TRBV5-1 and TRBJ2-7; 8 positions match TRBD1. V lost 1 base and J lost 3; bases outside the gene matches: 3. Germline CDR1 SGHRS, CDR2 YFSETQ. This CDR3 contains 14 residues. The CDR3 region is CASSLQGADYEQYF. CDR3 DNA: TGCGCCAGCAGCTTGCAGGGGGCCGACTACGAGCAGTACTTC.

J is TRBJ1-1 and V is TRBV9; D uncertain. V gave up 3 bases and J gave up 0 bases, with 9 bases separating them. The CDR3 covers 14 residues. The germline CDR1 and CDR2 sequences are SGDLS and YYNGEE. The CDR3 nucleotides are TGTGCCAGCAGCGCCGAGAGTATGAACACTGAAGCTTTCTTT. It encodes CASSAESMNTEAFF.

This clonotype was seen a few times. The chain recombines TRBV6-2 or TRBV6-3 with TRBJ2-2; no definite D call. The CDR3 contains 11 residues. Looked up from germline, CDR1 is MNHEY and CDR2 is SVGEGT. Trimming pared 6 bases from V and 13 bases from J, leaving 12 bases between. CDR3 in DNA: TGTGCCAGCAGCCAAAGTAGGGCGCTGTTTTTT. Its translation is CASSQSRALFF.

The rearrangement links TRBV18 to TRBJ2-3; 8 nucleotides line up with TRBD1. Trimming removed 1 base from V and 2 bases from J; junction bases left unmatched: 8. The CDR3 contains 17 residues. Germline V gene lookup returns CDR1 KGHSH and CDR2 LQKENI. The CDR3 loop is CASSPLARTGNTDTQYF. The CDR3 nucleotides are TGTGCCAGCTCACCACTGGCTCGGACAGGGAACACAGATACGCAGTATTTT.

The chain carries TRBV4-3 and TRBJ2-7, with 8 bases that match TRBD2. This CDR3 has 16 residues. Germline loops: CDR1 LGHNA, CDR2 YSLEER. Trimming cost V 0 bases and J 3 bases; bases outside gene matches: 7. As DNA, the CDR3 is TGCGCCAGCAGCCAAGATAACGGGAGGGCCCTCTACGAGCAGTACTTC. It translates to CASSQDNGRALYEQYF.

This clonotype was detected ten times or more. CDR3 in amino acids: CASKPGLPGDTQYF. The CDR3 DNA sequence: TGTGCCAGCAAGCCGGGCCTCCCGGGAGATACGCAGTATTTT. V gene TRBV12-3 or TRBV12-4 combines with J gene TRBJ2-3, with D unresolved. This CDR3 region has 14 residues. With 7 bases removed from V and 5 bases from J, the gap between germline ends came to 16 bases.

The genes are TRBV4-2 and TRBJ2-1; D is perhaps TRBD2 (6 bases). CDR3 length: 16 residues. V was pared by 4 bases and J by 3 bases, with 16 bases between. CDR1 LGHNA and CDR2 YNFKEQ come from the germline V gene. CDR3 coding DNA: TGTGCCAGCAGCCGAAATAGCGGACCCTACTACAATGAGCAGTTCTTC. Translating it yields CASSRNSGPYYNEQFF.

This chain uses TRBV7-2 with TRBJ1-4; maybe TRBD1 (5 bases). Germline CDR1 and CDR2: SGHTA and FQGNSA. Trimming shortened V by 5 bases and J by 11 bases, and 12 bases separated the two germline ends. CDR3 length: 12 residues. CDR3 residues: CASSRGSEKLFF. CDR3 bases: TGTGCCAGCAGCCGGGGGAGTGAGAAACTGTTTTTT.

This clonotype was recorded a few times. The chain couples TRBV20-1 to TRBJ2-7; a possible D gene is TRBD1 (6 bases). The CDR3 is 12 amino acids. The germline V gene has CDR1 DFQATT and CDR2 SNEGSKA (reference sequence). V lost 8 bases to trimming and J lost 4 bases, with 15 bases between them. CDR3 region: CSIKMGAYEQYF. In nucleotides, the CDR3 is TGCAGTATCAAGATGGGGGCATACGAGCAGTACTTC.

This rearrangement joins TRBV7-9 to TRBJ2-3, with 10 nucleotides matching TRBD2. This CDR3 has 17 residues. J was trimmed by 2 bases and V by 5 bases; bases with no gene match: 10. CDR1 is SEHNR, CDR2 FQNEAQ, per germline (reference sequence). The CDR3 DNA reads as TGTGCCAGCAGCCCACTAAATAGCGGGGGGTCCACAGATACGCAGTATTTT. This encodes CASSPLNSGGSTDTQYF.

Only a few counts were recorded for this clonotype. The chain joins TRBV9 to TRBJ2-7; 7 nucleotides match TRBD1. The CDR3 covers 15 residues. Per germline, CDR1 SGDLS and CDR2 YYNGEE. Trimming removed 0 bases from V and 3 bases from J; junction bases left unmatched: 6. The CDR3 is CASSVDGRGNYEQYF. The CDR3 DNA reads TGTGCCAGCAGCGTAGATGGCAGGGGGAACTACGAGCAGTACTTC. Together with reference TRBV9 and TRBJ2-7, the CDR3 gives the full variable domain: DSGVTQTPKHLITATGQRVTLRCSPRSGDLSVYWYQQSLDQGLQFLIQYYNGEERAKGNILERFSAQQFPDLHSELNLSSLELGDSALYFCASSVDGRGNYEQYFGPGTRLTVT.

This clonotype was picked up a small number of times. The chain links TRBV14 to TRBJ2-7; D call uncertain. V lost 3 bases, J lost 1 base, and 7 bases lay in between. Germline V lookup: CDR1 SGHDN, CDR2 FVKESK. This CDR3 has 13 residues. CDR3 in DNA: TGTGCCAGCAGCCAGACGTGGTCCTACGAGCAGTACTTC. It specifies CASSQTWSYEQYF.